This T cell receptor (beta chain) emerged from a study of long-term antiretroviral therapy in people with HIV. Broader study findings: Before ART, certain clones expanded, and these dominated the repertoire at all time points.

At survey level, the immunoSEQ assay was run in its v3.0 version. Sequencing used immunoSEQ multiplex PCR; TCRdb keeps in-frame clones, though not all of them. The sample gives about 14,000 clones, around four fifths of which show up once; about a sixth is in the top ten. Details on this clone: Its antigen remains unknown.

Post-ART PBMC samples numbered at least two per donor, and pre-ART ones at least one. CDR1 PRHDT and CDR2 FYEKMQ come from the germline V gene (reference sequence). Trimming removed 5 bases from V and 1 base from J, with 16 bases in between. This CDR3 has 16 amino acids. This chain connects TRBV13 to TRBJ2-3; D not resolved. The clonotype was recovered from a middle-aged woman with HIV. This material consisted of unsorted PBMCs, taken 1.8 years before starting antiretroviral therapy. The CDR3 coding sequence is TGTGCCAGCAGCGGTGGCTCCCTACTGGGCACAGATACGCAGTATTTT. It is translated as CASSGGSLLGTDTQYF. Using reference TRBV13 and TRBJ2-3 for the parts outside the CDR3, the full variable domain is AAGVIQSPRHLIKEKRETATLKCYPIPRHDTVYWYQQGPGQDPQFLISFYEKMQSDKGSIPDRFSAQQFSDYHSELNMSSLELGDSALYFCASSGGSLLGTDTQYFGPGTRLTVL.